The rows below give T cell receptor beta chains drawn from one sample of a study of T-cell memory formation after mild COVID-19. MiXCR, run by TCRdb on the 5' RACE reads, gives a single entry per CDR3 protein. This repertoire shows 470,000 or so distinct CDR3 sequences, over 15% found once; its top ten account for about 8.1%. The specimen sequenced was PBMCs or a T cell subset sorted from them (not recorded which). The receptors originated from an adult woman who had mild COVID-19 (a few samples of this study predate the infection). Cell type and time point are not known. CDR3s include the opening cysteine and the closing phenylalanine or tryptophan. D genes are given only for firm matches. Clone size is not always given. Where it is, it says once, few, many or a class for expanded clones.

clone size	V gene	D gene	J gene	CDR3 length	CDR3 protein	CDR3 DNA
few	TRBV20-1	TRBD2	TRBJ2-3	15	CSASRPSGSTDTQYF	TGCAGTGCTAGTAGGCCTAGCGGGAGCACAGATACGCAGTATTTT
.	TRBV15	.	TRBJ2-3	13	CATSRENTDTQYF	TGTGCCACCAGCAGAGAGAACACAGATACGCAGTATTTT
.	TRBV5-6	TRBD1	TRBJ1-1	18	CASSWRTGGAVRSTEAFF	TGTGCCAGCAGCTGGCGGACAGGGGGCGCGGTCAGAAGCACTGAAGCTTTCTTT
many	TRBV6-5	TRBD2	TRBJ2-3	15	CASRQGLAVTDTQYF	TGTGCCAGCAGACAGGGACTAGCGGTAACAGATACGCAGTATTTT
.	TRBV6-2/TRBV6-3	TRBD2	TRBJ2-7	18	CASISRGLAGEGSYEQYF	TGTGCCAGCATCTCAAGGGGACTAGCGGGAGAAGGTAGCTACGAGCAGTACTTC
many	TRBV7-9	.	TRBJ2-7	13	CASSPGQSYEQYF	TGTGCCAGCAGCCCCGGACAGTCCTACGAGCAGTACTTC
.	TRBV6-6	TRBD2	TRBJ2-1	15	CASSYAGTSGREQFF	TGTGCCAGCAGTTACGCGGGGACTAGCGGGCGGGAGCAGTTCTTC
few	TRBV3-1	.	TRBJ2-7	14	CASSQVVSPYEQYF	TGTGCCAGCAGCCAAGTCGTCTCCCCCTACGAGCAGTACTTC
.	TRBV7-8	.	TRBJ2-7	13	CASSLSRRDEQYF	TGTGCCAGCAGTCTTAGCCGGAGGGACGAGCAGTACTTC
.	TRBV12-3/TRBV12-4	TRBD1	TRBJ2-3	14	CASTWAGGKHTQYF	TGTGCCAGCACCTGGGCAGGGGGAAAACATACGCAGTATTTT
.	TRBV19	.	TRBJ1-3	15	CASSIVDFPGNTIYF	TGTGCCAGTAGTATAGTGGATTTTCCTGGAAACACCATATATTTT
.	TRBV12-3/TRBV12-4	TRBD1	TRBJ1-2	16	CASRPTGNRVGSGYTF	TGTGCCAGCAGGCCGACAGGGAATCGCGTCGGCTCCGGCTACACCTTC
few	TRBV5-1	.	TRBJ2-7	15	CASRPDPLSLGEQYF	TGCGCCAGCAGACCCGATCCCCTCTCCCTGGGCGAGCAGTACTTC
.	TRBV11-1	TRBD1	TRBJ2-4	16	CASSSQTGTGLNRQYF	TGTGCCAGCAGCTCGCAAACGGGGACAGGGCTTAACCGTCAGTACTTC